This TCR beta chain emerged from a study of neoadjuvant anti-PD-1 for oral cavity cancer. Study-level information: Most patients had three to four biweekly doses of 3 mg/kg nivolumab before resection. Patients without progression got a fourth dose around day 43.

Six replicates per PBMC sample, mostly from around 460 ng of genomic DNA. Produced via immunoSEQ multiplex PCR; TCRdb's table is partial and in-frame only. In the table there are some 15,000 clones, roughly 70% of which are singletons. The V and J ends lost 5 bases and 7 bases, in that order; junction bases with no gene match: 8. Germline V lookup: CDR1 SGHRS, CDR2 YFSETQ. The CDR3 runs 15 residues. No culture or expansion preceded analysis of these blood cells. The sequence came from a person aged 40 to 85 with oral cavity squamous cell carcinoma. This specimen was PBMCs, taken before nivolumab (anti-PD-1) treatment. The V gene is TRBV5-1, the J gene TRBJ2-7, with TRBD2 identical over 14 bases. The CDR3 nucleotides are TGCGCCAGCAGGCCTGGACTAGCGGGAGGATATGAGCAGTACTTC. Translated, it gives CASRPGLAGGYEQYF.